Listed here are 21 T cell receptor beta chains from one sample, sequenced in a study of OX40 agonist ivuxolimab in advanced cancers. Only in-frame clones appear in the TCRdb table, and some are missing; sequencing was by immunoSEQ multiplex PCR. The top ten hold just under 0.8% of the sample, which has roughly 97,000 clones, roughly 89% seen once. Source: CD4+ or CD8+ T cells sorted from blood, taken in a trial of the OX40 agonist ivuxolimab. The receptor set was obtained from an adult with an advanced solid tumor such as melanoma, head and neck, liver or kidney cancer.

The chain has TRBV9 and TRBJ1-2, with D possibly matching TRBD1 (6 bases). V gave up 7 bases and J gave up 4 bases, with 26 bases separating them. In germline, CDR1 is SGDLS, CDR2 YYNGEE. The CDR3 covers 17 residues. The CDR3 reads CASSPPGHSRAPYGYTF. CDR3 sequence (DNA): TGTGCCAGCTCCCCTCCGGGACACTCCCGTGCTCCCTATGGCTACACCTTC.

The rearrangement joins TRBV2 to TRBJ2-7; no reliable D call. The CDR3 loop spans 13 amino acids. Trimming shortened V by 4 bases and J by 6 bases, and 13 bases separated the two germline ends. Germline CDR1 SNHLY, CDR2 FYNNEI. The CDR3 DNA follows: TGTGCCAGCAGTGGTACAGATTGGAGCGAGCAGTACTTC. Amino acid sequence: CASSGTDWSEQYF.

This chain links TRBV7-6 with TRBJ2-5; D may be TRBD2 (5 bases). The CDR3 totals 14 residues. V dropped 2 bases and J dropped 1 base, with 8 bases sitting between them. Germline CDR1 and CDR2: SGHVS and FNYEAQ. CDR3: CASSLQGSQETQYF. The CDR3 nucleotides are TGTGCCAGCAGCTTACAAGGGAGCCAAGAGACCCAGTACTTC.

The CDR3, as DNA: TGTGCCAGCAGCCTACCGGGACAGACTTATGGCTACACCTTC. Translating gives CASSLPGQTYGYTF. The J gene is TRBJ1-2, the V gene TRBV28; 7 nucleotides line up with TRBD1. With V trimmed by 6 bases and J by 5 bases, 9 bases remained unmatched. Germline V gives CDR1 MDHEN, CDR2 SYDVKM. CDR3 length: 14 amino acids.

V is TRBV19 and J is TRBJ2-5; 10 bases are shared with TRBD1. CDR1 is LNHDA, CDR2 SQIVND, per germline (reference sequence). The V gene end was trimmed by 0 bases and the J gene end by 0 bases; junction bases not matched to a gene: 7. This CDR3 spans 18 amino acids. CDR3 protein: CASSIDLGTGAYQETQYF. The CDR3 bases are TGTGCCAGTAGTATAGATCTCGGGACAGGGGCTTACCAAGAGACCCAGTACTTC. The full variable domain, with the rest looked up from reference TRBV19 and TRBJ2-5, is DGGITQSPKYLFRKEGQNVTLSCEQNLNHDAMYWYRQDPGQGLRLIYYSQIVNDFQKGDIAEGYSVSREKKESFPLTVTSAQKNPTAFYLCASSIDLGTGAYQETQYFGPGTRLLVL.

The J gene is TRBJ2-4, the V gene TRBV19, with a tentative D call TRBD1 (5 bases). V lost 4 bases and J lost 4, with 5 bases in between. CDR3 length equals 12 residues. Germline V lookup: CDR1 LNHDA, CDR2 SQIVND (reference sequence). The DNA for the CDR3 is TGTGCCAGTAGTACAGGGAAAAACATTCAGTACTTC. Amino acid sequence: CASSTGKNIQYF.

This chain connects TRBV30 to TRBJ2-2; D gene uncertain. The germline CDR1 and CDR2 sequences are GTSNPN and SVGIG (reference sequence). The CDR3 length is 15 residues. The ends were cut back, 0 bases at V and 3 bases at J, with 11 bases in the middle. The CDR3 spells CAWSVGEIYTGELFF. The DNA for the CDR3 is TGTGCCTGGAGTGTCGGAGAGATCTACACCGGGGAGCTGTTTTTT.

As regards this clone: Germline is not matched at one junction end, which may reflect a read error. The rearrangement joins TRBV28 to TRBJ2-2; D is uncertain. Germline V gene lookup returns CDR1 MDHEN and CDR2 SYDVKM. The CDR3 covers 11 residues. The CDR3 nucleotides read TGTGCCAGCAAATCCACCAGGGAGCTGTTTTTT. It yields the protein CASKSTRELFF.

The chain has TRBV7-3 and TRBJ1-2; 9 nucleotides align to TRBD1. Looked up from germline, CDR1 is SGHTA and CDR2 is FQGTGA. V shed 5 bases and J 2 bases; nucleotides not matched to a gene: 3. The CDR3 covers 14 residues. DNA for the CDR3: TGTGCCAGCAGCCCCGGACAGGGGAACTATGGCTACACCTTC. Translated, it gives CASSPGQGNYGYTF.

CDR3 in amino acids: CASTRGMDTEAFF. In nucleotides, the CDR3 is TGTGCCAGCACCCGGGGCATGGACACTGAAGCTTTCTTT. The V gene is TRBV28, the J gene TRBJ1-1, with D perhaps TRBD1 (5 bases). With 7 bases removed from V and 3 bases from J, the gap between germline ends came to 12 bases. Looked up from germline, CDR1 is MDHEN and CDR2 is SYDVKM. The CDR3 totals 13 residues.

This clone was found a few times. The V gene is TRBV19, the J gene TRBJ1-5; D unresolved. V was cut by 3 bases and J by 2 bases, with 2 bases left in between. The CDR3 is made up of 12 amino acids. Germline V CDR1 and CDR2: LNHDA, SQIVND (reference sequence). The CDR3 DNA is TGTGCCAGTAGTATGGGCAATCAGCCCCAGCATTTT. Translating gives CASSMGNQPQHF.

The sample holds one count of this clone. The gene calls are TRBV11-2 and TRBJ2-2, with D tentatively TRBD1 (5 bases). The germline CDR1 and CDR2 sequences are SGHAT and FQNNGV. Trimming took 6 bases from V and 1 from J, leaving 9 bases between them. The CDR3 extends over 14 amino acids. The CDR3 protein is CASSHRKNTGELFF. The CDR3 region has the DNA TGTGCCAGCAGTCACAGGAAGAACACCGGGGAGCTGTTTTTT.

The V call is TRBV6-5, the J call TRBJ1-3; the D is unclear. The CDR3 is 9 residues long. Looked up from germline, CDR1 is MNHEY and CDR2 is SVGAGI. Trimming left V 7 bases short and J 9 bases short, with 4 bases between. The CDR3 bases are TGTGCCAGCAACCTCACCATATATTTT. Translated: CASNLTIYF.

The chain is built from TRBV2 and TRBJ1-2, with TRBD1 identical over 9 bases. CDR3 length: 14 residues. The trim removed 6 bases at V and 5 bases at J, leaving 7 bases unmatched. Germline CDR1 and CDR2: SNHLY and FYNNEI. The chain's CDR3 is CASSLDRGQYGYTF. CDR3 coding DNA: TGTGCCAGCAGCCTGGACAGGGGACAATATGGCTACACCTTC.

This chain joins TRBV7-9 and TRBJ1-3; D uncertain. Deletions cut 2 bases from V and 0 bases from J, with 8 bases between. Germline assignment: CDR1 SEHNR and CDR2 FQNEAQ (reference sequence). The length of the CDR3 is 15 residues. This CDR3 is CASSLPASSGNTIYF. CDR3 DNA sequence: TGTGCCAGCAGCTTACCGGCCAGCTCTGGAAACACCATATATTTT.

This clone was seen more than once but under ten times. The rearrangement uses TRBV30 and TRBJ1-6, with D possibly TRBD1 on 5 matching bases. The CDR3 loop spans 13 amino acids. Germline CDR1 is GTSNPN and CDR2 is SVGIG (reference sequence). The V end was cut by 5 bases, the J end by 9 bases, with 14 bases between. Here the CDR3 reads CAWDQGRGSPLHF. Written as DNA, the CDR3 is TGTGCCTGGGATCAGGGCCGGGGTTCACCCCTCCACTTT.

V gene TRBV5-5 combines with J gene TRBJ1-3, with 9 bases that match TRBD1. This CDR3 is built from 11 residues. Per germline, CDR1 SGHKS and CDR2 YYEKEE (reference sequence). V shed 4 bases, J shed 16 bases, and the junction held 6 bases outside the gene matches. The CDR3: CASSRGQGEYF. CDR3 coding DNA: TGTGCCAGCAGCCGGGGACAGGGTGAGTATTTT.

J is TRBJ1-4 and V is TRBV4-3; TRBD1 is a possible D gene (5 bases). CDR1 is LGHNA, CDR2 YSLEER, per germline. V lost 2 bases to trimming and J lost 0 bases, with 16 bases between them. The length of the CDR3 is 18 residues. CDR3 in amino acids: CASSQLPGAHSTNEKLFF. DNA of the CDR3: TGCGCCAGCAGCCAACTTCCCGGGGCTCACTCAACTAATGAAAAACTGTTTTTT.

V is TRBV5-6 and J is TRBJ2-1; the D gene is possibly TRBD1 (6 bases). Trimming pared 4 bases from V and 7 bases from J, leaving 18 bases between. CDR3 size: 15 residues. CDR1 SGHDT and CDR2 YYEEEE come from the germline V gene. CDR3 sequence: CASSARQATRNEQFF. CDR3 DNA sequence: TGTGCCAGCAGCGCCCGACAGGCCACTAGGAATGAGCAGTTCTTC.

This sequence joins TRBV5-8 and TRBJ2-3; 9 bases map to TRBD2. With V trimmed by 4 bases and J by 11 bases, 20 bases remained unmatched. The CDR3 length is 17 residues. Germline CDR1 is SGHTS and CDR2 is YDEGEE. CDR3 in amino acids: CASSLTGTRGGVLRQYF. The CDR3 DNA is TGTGCCAGCAGCCTCACGGGGACTCGCGGGGGGGTGTTGAGGCAGTATTTT.

The table lists this clone with a count of one. The chain has TRBV28 and TRBJ1-5, with TRBD1 matching over 9 bases. The germline CDR1 and CDR2 sequences are MDHEN and SYDVKM. The CDR3 is 15 amino acids. With V trimmed by 4 bases and J by 6 bases, 7 bases remained unmatched. The chain's CDR3 is CASSSGQGGTQPQHF. CDR3 sequence (DNA): TGTGCCAGCAGTTCGGGACAGGGTGGTACTCAGCCCCAGCATTTT.